A selection of T cell receptor beta chains follows, all from one sample in a study of identical twins. Via MiXCR, TCRdb re-called the 5' RACE reads, giving one row per CDR3 protein. Of 700,000 or so distinct CDR3 sequences listed, approximately 22% were seen once; the top ten hold over 4%. A further study also used this sample, focusing on T cells expressing NK-cell markers.

The specimen sequenced was PBMCs. These receptors all come from a woman between 18 and 30 years old in good health. CDR3s include the opening cysteine and the closing phenylalanine or tryptophan. The D gene is left open where the match is weak. Size values are once, few and many counts, or a class for expanded clones, and some rows have none.

v_gene: TRBV29-1
j_gene: TRBJ2-1
d_gene: NA
abundance: NA
CDR3nt: TGCAGCGTTGCGGGGCGGGGTTCCTACAATGAGCAGTTCTTC
CDR3aa: CSVAGRGSYNEQFF

v_gene: TRBV3-1
j_gene: TRBJ2-5
d_gene: NA
abundance: NA
CDR3nt: TGTGCCAGCAGCCAACCCGTGGAAGGGCCCGGGGAGACCCAGTACTTC
CDR3aa: CASSQPVEGPGETQYF

v_gene: TRBV5-4
j_gene: TRBJ2-3
d_gene: NA
abundance: few
CDR3nt: TGTGCCAGCAGCCCTGAGGGACGCCGCGGAGATACGCAGTATTTT
CDR3aa: CASSPEGRRGDTQYF

v_gene: TRBV9
j_gene: TRBJ2-7
d_gene: NA
abundance: many
CDR3nt: TGTGCCAGCAGCCGACGAACCAGGGATTCCGGCGAGCAGTACTTC
CDR3aa: CASSRRTRDSGEQYF

v_gene: TRBV7-9
j_gene: TRBJ2-2
d_gene: TRBD1
abundance: NA
CDR3nt: TGTGCCAGCACACACGAGACAGGGTGGACCGGGGAGCTGTTTTTT
CDR3aa: CASTHETGWTGELFF

v_gene: TRBV11-2
j_gene: TRBJ1-1
d_gene: NA
abundance: many
CDR3nt: TGTGCCAGCAGCAGAAGGGACTTCACGGGCACTGAAGCTTTCTTT
CDR3aa: CASSRRDFTGTEAFF

v_gene: TRBV5-5
j_gene: TRBJ2-2
d_gene: NA
abundance: NA
CDR3nt: TGTGCCAGCAGCTTGTATGGGGGCCCCAACACCGGGGAGCTGTTTTTT
CDR3aa: CASSLYGGPNTGELFF

v_gene: TRBV20-1
j_gene: TRBJ2-7
d_gene: NA
abundance: many
CDR3nt: TGCAGTGCTAGAGATTTAGGCAGGGTAACCTACGAGCAGTACTTC
CDR3aa: CSARDLGRVTYEQYF

v_gene: TRBV10-3
j_gene: TRBJ2-5
d_gene: TRBD1
abundance: NA
CDR3nt: TGTGCCATCAGGGACAGGGTGTTCGAGACCCAGTACTTC
CDR3aa: CAIRDRVFETQYF

v_gene: TRBV20-1
j_gene: TRBJ2-5
d_gene: NA
abundance: few
CDR3nt: TGCAGTGCCAAACAGGGACAAGAGACCCAGTACTTC
CDR3aa: CSAKQGQETQYF

v_gene: TRBV5-1
j_gene: TRBJ2-1
d_gene: NA
abundance: NA
CDR3nt: TGCGCCAGCAGCTTGGACCAGGCTTACAATGAGCAGTTCTTC
CDR3aa: CASSLDQAYNEQFF

v_gene: TRBV5-1
j_gene: TRBJ2-7
d_gene: TRBD1
abundance: many
CDR3nt: TGCGCCAGCAGCTTGGTCCCCGGGACAGGGGGCTCCGGGCTCTACGAGCAGTACTTC
CDR3aa: CASSLVPGTGGSGLYEQYF

v_gene: TRBV7-2
j_gene: TRBJ1-2
d_gene: NA
abundance: many
CDR3nt: TGTGCCAGCAGCTTAAGGCCCCGGGGGGTCCCCTATGGCTACACCTTC
CDR3aa: CASSLRPRGVPYGYTF

v_gene: TRBV11-2
j_gene: TRBJ2-5
d_gene: TRBD2
abundance: NA
CDR3nt: TGTGCCAGCAGCTTCCAGACTAGCGGGGCCAAAGAGACCCAGTACTTC
CDR3aa: CASSFQTSGAKETQYF

v_gene: TRBV5-1
j_gene: TRBJ2-7
d_gene: TRBD2
abundance: many
CDR3nt: TGCGCCAGCAGCTTGGAAGGACTAGCGGGAGCTATTGGGTACGAGCAGTACTTC
CDR3aa: CASSLEGLAGAIGYEQYF

v_gene: TRBV2
j_gene: TRBJ1-2
d_gene: NA
abundance: many
CDR3nt: TGTGCCAGCCGCCTCGCCGGGGGCTACACCTTC
CDR3aa: CASRLAGGYTF

v_gene: TRBV15
j_gene: TRBJ2-1
d_gene: TRBD2
abundance: NA
CDR3nt: TGTGCCACCAGCAGGGGACTAGCGGGAGGGGATGAGCAGTTCTTC
CDR3aa: CATSRGLAGGDEQFF

v_gene: TRBV6-5
j_gene: TRBJ2-2
d_gene: TRBD2
abundance: NA
CDR3nt: TGTGCCAGCAGTTACACAATTCCGGGACTAGCGTACACCGGGGAGCTGTTTTTT
CDR3aa: CASSYTIPGLAYTGELFF

v_gene: TRBV12-3/TRBV12-4
j_gene: TRBJ2-1
d_gene: NA
abundance: NA
CDR3nt: TGTGCCAGCACCCTCGCGGCTCCCTACAATGAGCAGTTCTTC
CDR3aa: CASTLAAPYNEQFF

v_gene: TRBV2
j_gene: TRBJ1-2
d_gene: NA
abundance: many
CDR3nt: TGTGCCAGCAGTGAGTCTGGTGGCTACACCTTC
CDR3aa: CASSESGGYTF

v_gene: TRBV5-1
j_gene: TRBJ1-4
d_gene: NA
abundance: NA
CDR3nt: TGCGCCAGCACGAATGGTGGGAATGAAAAACTGTTTTTT
CDR3aa: CASTNGGNEKLFF

v_gene: TRBV7-9
j_gene: TRBJ1-1
d_gene: NA
abundance: many
CDR3nt: TGTGCCAGCAGCTTAACAGAGAACACTGAAGCTTTCTTT
CDR3aa: CASSLTENTEAFF

v_gene: TRBV9
j_gene: TRBJ2-3
d_gene: TRBD2
abundance: NA
CDR3nt: TGTGCCAGCAGCGTAGTTGCGGGAGTGGTAGATACGCAGTATTTT
CDR3aa: CASSVVAGVVDTQYF

v_gene: TRBV19
j_gene: TRBJ2-5
d_gene: TRBD2
abundance: NA
CDR3nt: TGTGCCAGTAGTATCGGCTGGGTAGCGGGAGATATGGAGACCCAGTACTTC
CDR3aa: CASSIGWVAGDMETQYF

v_gene: TRBV12-3/TRBV12-4
j_gene: TRBJ1-6
d_gene: NA
abundance: few
CDR3nt: TGTGCCAGCAGTTCCCGGGATTCTATCAATTCACCCCTCCACTTT
CDR3aa: CASSSRDSINSPLHF

v_gene: TRBV5-1
j_gene: TRBJ2-7
d_gene: NA
abundance: NA
CDR3nt: TGCGCCTCCTGCCCTGACATTTGCTACGAGCAGTACTTC
CDR3aa: CASCPDICYEQYF

v_gene: TRBV30
j_gene: TRBJ2-3
d_gene: NA
abundance: NA
CDR3nt: TGTGCCTGGAGTGTGGCCTACACAGATACGCAGTATTTT
CDR3aa: CAWSVAYTDTQYF

v_gene: TRBV20-1
j_gene: TRBJ2-7
d_gene: NA
abundance: few
CDR3nt: TGCAGTGCCGAGGGCCAGACGGATTCCTACGAGCAGTACTTC
CDR3aa: CSAEGQTDSYEQYF